The T cell receptor beta chain described here comes from a study of cytomegalovirus exposure and HLA in healthy donors. Study details: T cells numbering about 179 million yielded fewer than 140 million unique TCR beta sequences in an earlier analysis. Study-wide results and limits: Most CMV-associated TCR beta chains appeared HLA-restricted in a later analysis.

The PCR employed 60 Vbeta primers together with 13 Jbeta primers. Some clones are missing from TCRdb's copy, which holds only in-frame ones; the method was immunoSEQ multiplex PCR. The data show roughly 120,000 clones, more than 70% seen once. With regard to this clone: Its antigen is not known.

The CDR3 is 14 amino acids. J gave up 4 bases and V 5 bases, and 4 bases lay outside the gene matches. Per germline, CDR1 SNHLY and CDR2 FYNNEI. The specimen sequenced was PBMCs. This sequence joins TRBV2 and TRBJ2-7; TRBD1 matches at 11 bases. This TCR was sampled from a man aged 45 to 65 in good health and CMV-seropositive. CDR3 sequence (DNA): TGTGCCAGCAGTCCGGACAGGGGGCAATACGAGCAGTACTTC. Protein product: CASSPDRGQYEQYF.